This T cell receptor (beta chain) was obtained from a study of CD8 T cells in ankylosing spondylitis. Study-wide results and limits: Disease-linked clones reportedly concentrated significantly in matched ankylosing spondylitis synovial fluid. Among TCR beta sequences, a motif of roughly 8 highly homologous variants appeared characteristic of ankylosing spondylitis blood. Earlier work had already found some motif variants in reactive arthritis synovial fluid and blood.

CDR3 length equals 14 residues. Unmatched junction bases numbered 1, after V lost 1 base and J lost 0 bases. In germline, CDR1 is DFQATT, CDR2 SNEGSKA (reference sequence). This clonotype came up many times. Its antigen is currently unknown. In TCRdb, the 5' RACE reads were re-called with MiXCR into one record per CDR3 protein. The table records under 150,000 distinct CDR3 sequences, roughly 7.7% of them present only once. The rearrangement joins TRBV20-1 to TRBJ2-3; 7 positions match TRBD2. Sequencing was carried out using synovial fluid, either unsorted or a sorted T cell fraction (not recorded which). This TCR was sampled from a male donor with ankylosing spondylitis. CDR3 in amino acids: CSARVSGSTDTQYF. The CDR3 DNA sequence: TGCAGTGCTAGAGTTAGCGGGAGCACAGATACGCAGTATTTT.